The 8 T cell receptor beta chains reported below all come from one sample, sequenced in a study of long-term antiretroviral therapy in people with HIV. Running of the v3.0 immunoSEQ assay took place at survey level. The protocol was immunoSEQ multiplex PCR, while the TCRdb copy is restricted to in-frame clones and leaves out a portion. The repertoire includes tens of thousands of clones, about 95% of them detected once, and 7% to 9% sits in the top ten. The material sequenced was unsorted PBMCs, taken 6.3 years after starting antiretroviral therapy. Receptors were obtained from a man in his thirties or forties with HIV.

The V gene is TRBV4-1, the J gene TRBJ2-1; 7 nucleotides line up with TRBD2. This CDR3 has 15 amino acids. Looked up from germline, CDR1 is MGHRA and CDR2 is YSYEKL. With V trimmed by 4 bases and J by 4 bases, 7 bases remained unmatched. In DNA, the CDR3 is TGCGCCAGCAGCCCGGGGAGGGCCAGGTACAATGAGCAGTTCTTC. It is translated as CASSPGRARYNEQFF.

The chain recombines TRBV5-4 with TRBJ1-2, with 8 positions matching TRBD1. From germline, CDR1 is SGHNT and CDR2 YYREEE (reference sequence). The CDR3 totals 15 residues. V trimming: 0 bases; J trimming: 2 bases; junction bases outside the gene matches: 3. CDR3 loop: CASSLVSGGNYGYTF. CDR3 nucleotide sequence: TGTGCCAGCAGCTTGGTGTCAGGGGGCAACTATGGCTACACCTTC.

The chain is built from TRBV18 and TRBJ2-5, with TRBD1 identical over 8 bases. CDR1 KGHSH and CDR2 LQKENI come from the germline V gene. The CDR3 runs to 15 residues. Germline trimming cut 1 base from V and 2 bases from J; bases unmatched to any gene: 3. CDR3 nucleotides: TGTGCCAGCTCACCACGGAGGACAGGGCAAGAGACCCAGTACTTC. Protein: CASSPRRTGQETQYF.

The chain's CDR3 is CASSPAGGAPNYGYTF. DNA for the CDR3: TGTGCCAGCAGCCCCGCCGGGGGCGCCCCTAACTATGGCTACACCTTC. The V call is TRBV7-8, the J call TRBJ1-2; tentatively, D is TRBD1 (6 bases). Germline-derived CDR1 and CDR2 are SGHVS and FQNEAQ. V was clipped by 5 bases and J by 0 bases, with 16 bases between them. This CDR3 region has 16 residues.

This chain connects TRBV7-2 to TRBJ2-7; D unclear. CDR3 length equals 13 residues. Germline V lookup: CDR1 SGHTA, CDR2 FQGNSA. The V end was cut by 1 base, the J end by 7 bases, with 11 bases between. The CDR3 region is CASSLVGRREQYF. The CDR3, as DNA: TGTGCCAGCAGCTTAGTGGGCAGGAGAGAGCAGTACTTC.

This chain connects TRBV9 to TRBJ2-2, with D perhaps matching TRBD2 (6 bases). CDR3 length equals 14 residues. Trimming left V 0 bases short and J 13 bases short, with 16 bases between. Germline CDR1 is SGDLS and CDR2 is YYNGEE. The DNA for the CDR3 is TGTGCCAGCAGCGTAGGGGACTTGAGGTCAGGGCTGTTTTTT. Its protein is CASSVGDLRSGLFF. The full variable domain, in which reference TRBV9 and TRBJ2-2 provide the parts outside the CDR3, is DSGVTQTPKHLITATGQRVTLRCSPRSGDLSVYWYQQSLDQGLQFLIQYYNGEERAKGNILERFSAQQFPDLHSELNLSSLELGDSALYFCASSVGDLRSGLFFGEGSRLTVL.

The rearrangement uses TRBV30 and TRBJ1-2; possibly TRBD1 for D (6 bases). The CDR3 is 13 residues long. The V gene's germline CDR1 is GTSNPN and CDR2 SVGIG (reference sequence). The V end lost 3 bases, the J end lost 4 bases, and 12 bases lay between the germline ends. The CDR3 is CAWSPRGGYGYTF. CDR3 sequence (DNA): TGTGCCTGGAGCCCAAGGGGGGGCTATGGCTACACCTTC.

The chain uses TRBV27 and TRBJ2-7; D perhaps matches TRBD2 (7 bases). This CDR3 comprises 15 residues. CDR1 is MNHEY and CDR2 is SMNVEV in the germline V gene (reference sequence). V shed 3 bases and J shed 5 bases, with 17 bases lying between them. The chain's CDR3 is CASSFKGGPTDEQYF. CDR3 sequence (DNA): TGTGCCAGCAGTTTTAAGGGGGGGCCTACGGACGAGCAGTACTTC.